A selection of T cell receptor beta chains follows, all from one sample in a study of T-cell reconstitution after alpha-beta-depleted transplantation in children. From the PCR reads, TCRdb called clonotypes with MiXCR, one entry per CDR3 protein. The sample contains roughly 790,000 distinct CDR3 sequences, 15% to 20% of which appear only once. Material: PBMCs, mostly from graft donor cells, obtained 360 days after TCRalphabeta/CD19-depleted stem cell transplant. These receptors were obtained from a male patient younger than 18 who had a stem cell transplant for acute lymphoblastic leukemia, so the T cells may come from the graft donor. Each CDR3 is given with its conserved first and last residue. A D gene is named only where the DNA matches it firmly. The size entry is marked missing in some rows and otherwise reads once, few, many or a size class.

j_call clone_size v_call d_call cdr3_nt cdr3_aa
TRBJ2-5 many TRBV3-1 . TGTGCCAGCAGCTCCGTAGGGGGCCAAGAGACCCAGTACTTC CASSSVGGQETQYF
TRBJ2-5 . TRBV20-1 TRBD1 TGCAGTGCTAGGAAGGAGACAGGGGCCTCCGGGGCCCAGTACTTC CSARKETGASGAQYF
TRBJ1-5 . TRBV20-1 TRBD1 TGCAGTGCTAGAGTATTGACAGGGCGGAATCAGCCCCAGCATTTT CSARVLTGRNQPQHF
TRBJ2-7 few TRBV20-1 . TGCAGCACAGGGAAAAGCTACGAGCAGTACTTC CSTGKSYEQYF
TRBJ2-3 . TRBV25-1 . . CASSEFGQGTYF
TRBJ2-7 . TRBV12-3/TRBV12-4 TRBD2 TGTGCCAGCACTGTAGCGGGACGTTTCCCCTACGAGCAGTACTTC CASTVAGRFPYEQYF
TRBJ2-5 few TRBV29-1 TRBD2 TGCAGCGTTTTCCTCGGACTAGCGGGAGGCGAGACCCAGTACTTC CSVFLGLAGGETQYF
TRBJ2-7 many TRBV12-3/TRBV12-4 TRBD1 TGTGCCAGCAGTTTCGGTGGACAGGCCTACGAGCAGTACTTC CASSFGGQAYEQYF
TRBJ2-1 many TRBV7-2 TRBD2 TGTGCCAGCAGCATAATAGCGGGAGGGCCCTACAATGAGCAGTTCTTC CASSIIAGGPYNEQFF
TRBJ2-6 . TRBV9 . TGTGCCAGCAGCGTAGTCCTCTCTGGGGCCAACGTCCTGACTTTC CASSVVLSGANVLTF
TRBJ2-7 few TRBV20-1 TRBD1 TGCAGTGCTAGAGTTGGACAGGGGAAAAAGTACGAGCAGTACTTC CSARVGQGKKYEQYF
TRBJ1-4 . TRBV5-6 . TGTGCCAGCAGCCGGGATCAAATTAATGAAAAACTGTTTTTT CASSRDQINEKLFF
TRBJ2-5 . TRBV5-1 . TGCGCCAGCAGCGATGGGGGGCCTTTCATCCAAGAGACCCAGTACTTC CASSDGGPFIQETQYF
TRBJ1-2 few TRBV15 . TGTGCCACCAGCAGAGATACCTATGGCTACACCTTC CATSRDTYGYTF
TRBJ2-1 . TRBV24-1 TRBD1 TGTGCCACCACGGGGGACAGGGTCAATGAGCAGTTCTTC CATTGDRVNEQFF
TRBJ2-7 many TRBV27 . TGTGCCAGCAGTTTAGGTGCCAGGAGGAGCTCCTACGAGCAGTACTTC CASSLGARRSSYEQYF
TRBJ2-3 few TRBV20-1 . TGCAGTGCTAGAGATGGGGTTAGGGGCACAGATACGCAGTATTTT CSARDGVRGTDTQYF
TRBJ2-7 many TRBV9 . TGTGCCAGCAGCGTAGAAATCCCAGCCTACGAGCAGTACTTC CASSVEIPAYEQYF
TRBJ2-3 few TRBV5-1 . TGCGCCAGCAGCTCTTACAGGGAGAAAGGCACAGATACGCAGTATTTT CASSSYREKGTDTQYF
TRBJ2-2 many TRBV7-2 . TGTGCCAGCAGCTTTCGGCGGCCGAACACCGGGGAGCTGTTTTTT CASSFRRPNTGELFF
TRBJ2-7 . TRBV12-3/TRBV12-4 TRBD1 TGTGCCAGCAGTTATGACTCTTGGACAGGTACCTACGAGCAGTACTTC CASSYDSWTGTYEQYF
TRBJ2-1 . TRBV11-2 . TGTGCCAGCAGCTTTTGGCGGGTCTTAAATGAGCAGTTCTTC CASSFWRVLNEQFF
TRBJ1-5 . TRBV12-3/TRBV12-4 TRBD1 TGTGCCAGCAGCACGAAGGGGGCTGGTCAGCCCCAGCATTTT CASSTKGAGQPQHF
TRBJ2-2 . TRBV20-1 TRBD2 TGCAGTGCTAGTCGGAGACTAGCGGACCCAGGCGGCGGGGAGCTGTTTTTT CSASRRLADPGGGELFF
TRBJ2-2 many TRBV27 TRBD2 TGTGCCAGCAACCTAGCGGGAGCGAACACCGGGGAGCTGTTTTTT CASNLAGANTGELFF
TRBJ1-5 few TRBV20-1 . TGCAGTGCTAGGGAATCCCAGCAGCCCCAGCATTTT CSARESQQPQHF
TRBJ1-2 . TRBV20-1 . TGCAGTGCCCGATCCTCCCACAGGGACAACTATGGCTACACCTTC CSARSSHRDNYGYTF
TRBJ1-4 few TRBV12-3/TRBV12-4 . TGTGCCAGCAGGGCCGGGACAATGGAGAATGAAAAACTGTTTTTT CASRAGTMENEKLFF
TRBJ2-1 . TRBV5-1 TRBD1 TGCGCCAGCAGCCCCAAACCGGGACAGGGTTTCAATGAGCAGTTCTTC CASSPKPGQGFNEQFF
TRBJ2-1 many TRBV9 TRBD2 TGTGCCAGCAGCGTCGGGACTAGCCCCTACAATGAGCAGTTCTTC CASSVGTSPYNEQFF
TRBJ2-2 few TRBV30 . TGTGCCTGGGGGGAGAACACCGGGGAGCTGTTTTTT CAWGENTGELFF
TRBJ2-1 few TRBV6-1 TRBD2 TGTGCCAGCAGCCGCAGCGGGAGGGGGGTCTATGAGCAGTTCTTC CASSRSGRGVYEQFF
TRBJ2-2 few TRBV27 . TGTGCCAGCACTTCCCATCTAGAACCCGGGGAGCTGTTTTTT CASTSHLEPGELFF
TRBJ2-3 many TRBV29-1 TRBD1 TGCAGCGCGCGGACCTATCGGGACAGTAGCACAGATACGCAGTATTTT CSARTYRDSSTDTQYF
TRBJ2-1 . TRBV7-6 . TGTGCCAGCAGCCCGTGGATGGGCTCCTACAATGAGCAGTTCTTC CASSPWMGSYNEQFF
TRBJ1-2 few TRBV5-4 . TGTGCCAGCAGCTTGCTCGGAGGCTACACCTTC CASSLLGGYTF
TRBJ2-5 . TRBV20-1 . TGCAGTGCTAGGAGATACCGTGGACTAACCCAGTACTTC CSARRYRGLTQYF
TRBJ2-1 many TRBV4-1 . TGCGCCAGCAGCCAAGATCCTGATTGGGATGAGCAGTTCTTC CASSQDPDWDEQFF
TRBJ2-7 few TRBV28 . TGTGCCAGCAGTTTATTGGGGACACCCCCCTACGAGCAGTACTTC CASSLLGTPPYEQYF
TRBJ2-7 . TRBV25-1 . TGTGCCAGCAGTGACCTCGACGCCTACGAGCAGTACTTC CASSDLDAYEQYF
TRBJ2-1 few TRBV13 . TGTGCCAGCAGCCCTCCAGTCGCGGGATTCCTCAATGAGCAGTTCTTC CASSPPVAGFLNEQFF
TRBJ2-7 few TRBV7-2 . TGTGCCAGCAGTCATCCTGGAGCTGGTGAGCAGTACTTC CASSHPGAGEQYF
TRBJ2-5 . TRBV5-1 TRBD2 TGCGCCAGCTCGATTAGCGGGGCAATGAAGCATGGGACCCAGTACTTC CASSISGAMKHGTQYF
TRBJ2-1 few TRBV6-2/TRBV6-3 . TGTGCCAGCAGTTACTCGATCGCGGGAAGAGGGGCGTTCTTC CASSYSIAGRGAFF
TRBJ2-7 many TRBV7-2 . TGTGCCAGCAGTTTCGTCGGGGGGCTCTACGAGCAGTACTTC CASSFVGGLYEQYF
TRBJ2-1 many TRBV29-1 . TGCAGCGTTCGGCGGGGTGAGCAGTTCTTC CSVRRGEQFF
TRBJ2-3 . TRBV4-2 TRBD2 TGTGCCAGCAGCCAGGGACTAGCGGGAGCTCGATTAGATACGCAGTATTTT CASSQGLAGARLDTQYF
TRBJ2-3 few TRBV14 TRBD2 TGTGCCAGCAGCCAAGATAGCCTAGCCAGAGTTCTCGGGAGGGATACAGATACGCAGTATTTT CASSQDSLARVLGRDTDTQYF
TRBJ1-3 . TRBV4-1 TRBD1 TGCGCCAGCAGCCAAGTTCCCGGGACAGTTTACGGAAACACCATATATTTT CASSQVPGTVYGNTIYF
TRBJ2-5 . TRBV4-1 TRBD1 TGCGCCAGCAGCCAAGTGGGGACAGCCAGACGAGAGACCCAGTACTTC CASSQVGTARRETQYF